This T cell receptor beta chain was obtained from a study of blood T cell repertoires in COVID-19. Study information: T cells, B-cell-depleted T cells, or PBMCs provided the cDNA or gDNA that served as material.

Data came from immunoSEQ multiplex PCR; TCRdb stores just in-frame clones and leaves some out. Altogether about 110,000 clones are present, 65% to 80% being singletons, with the ten largest covering more than 4%. This CDR3 region has 11 residues. CDR1 is SNHLY and CDR2 is FYNNEI in the germline V gene. V was clipped by 6 bases and J by 7 bases, with 9 bases between them. Material for sequencing was peripheral blood. The receptor was derived from a man aged 65 to 79 with acute or convalescent COVID-19. V and J are TRBV2 and TRBJ1-1; D might be TRBD1 (6 bases). This CDR3 reads CASSRDNEAFF. The CDR3 DNA reads TGTGCCAGCAGCCGGGACAATGAAGCTTTCTTT.